The source of this TCR beta chain is a study of shared clonotypes between healthy human individuals. For the study at large: The plates for each donor numbered three CD4 naive, three CD4 memory, two CD8 naive and one CD8 memory.

This clone was counted once. Its matching antigen is unknown. Study observations and caveats: Non-shared clonotypes were found to have lower generation probabilities than the clonotypes that were shared by all four of the sorted-subset donors. Blood was the sole source, and tissue repertoires probably differ.

Trimming took off 5 bases at V and 11 bases at J, with 14 bases between the two ends. Germline CDR1 and CDR2: LGHNT and FRNRAP. The CDR3 sequence is 12 residues long. DNA at about 200 ng, tens of thousands of T cell genomes, went into sorted-subset replicate PCRs. Generated by immunoSEQ multiplex PCR, the TCRdb table keeps only in-frame clones and is missing some. The repertoire holds 1.4 million to 1.5 million clones, with roughly 96% as singletons. The sequence derives from a man aged 30 to 39 in good health. The specimen was naive CD4+ T cells sorted from blood. As for subset: CD45RA+ positively selected. This chain links TRBV12-5 with TRBJ2-3; D possibly matches TRBD1 or TRBD2 (5 bases each). The CDR3 sequence: CASGPDRGQQYF. As DNA, the CDR3 is TGTGCTAGTGGTCCCGACCGGGGCCAGCAGTATTTT.